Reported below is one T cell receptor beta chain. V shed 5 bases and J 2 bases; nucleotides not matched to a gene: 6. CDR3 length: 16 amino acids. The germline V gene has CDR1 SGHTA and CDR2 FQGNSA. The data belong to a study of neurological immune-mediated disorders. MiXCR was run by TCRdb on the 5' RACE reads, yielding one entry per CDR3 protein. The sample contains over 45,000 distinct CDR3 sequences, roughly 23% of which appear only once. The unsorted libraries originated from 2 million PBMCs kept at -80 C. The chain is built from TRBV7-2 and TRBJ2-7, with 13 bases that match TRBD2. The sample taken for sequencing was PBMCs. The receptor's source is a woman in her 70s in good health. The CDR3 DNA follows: TGTGCCAGCAGCAGACTAGGGACTAGCGGGACCTACGAGCAGTACTTC. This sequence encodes CASSRLGTSGTYEQYF.